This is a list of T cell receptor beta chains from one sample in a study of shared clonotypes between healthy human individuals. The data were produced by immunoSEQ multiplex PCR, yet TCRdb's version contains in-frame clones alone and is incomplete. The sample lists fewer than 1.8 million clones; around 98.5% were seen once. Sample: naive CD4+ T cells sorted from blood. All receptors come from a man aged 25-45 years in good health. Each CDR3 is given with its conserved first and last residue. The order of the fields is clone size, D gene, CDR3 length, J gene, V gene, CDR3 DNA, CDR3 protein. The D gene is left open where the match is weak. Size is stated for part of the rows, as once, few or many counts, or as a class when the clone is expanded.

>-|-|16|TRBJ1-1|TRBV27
TGTGCCAGCAGTTTATCGAGGGGGGGAGGGGCGAGTGAAGCTTTCTTT
CASSLSRGGGASEAFF
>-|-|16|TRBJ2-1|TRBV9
TGTGCCAGCAGCGTTAAGACTCCGACCGCCTACAATGAGCAGTTCTTC
CASSVKTPTAYNEQFF
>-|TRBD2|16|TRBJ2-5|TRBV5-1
TGCGCCAGCAGCTTGGTTGCTAGCGGAGCTCAAGAGACCCAGTACTTC
CASSLVASGAQETQYF
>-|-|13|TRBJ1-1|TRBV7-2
TGTGCCAGCAGCTTAGACCACAACACTGAAGCTTTCTTT
CASSLDHNTEAFF
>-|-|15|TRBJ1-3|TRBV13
TGTGCCAGCAGCTCGGGACGGATCTCTGGAAACACCATATATTTT
CASSSGRISGNTIYF
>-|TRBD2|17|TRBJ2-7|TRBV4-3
TGCGCCAGCAGCCTTTCCCTTAGCGGGGGGTGGTCCGACGAGCAGTACTTC
CASSLSLSGGWSDEQYF
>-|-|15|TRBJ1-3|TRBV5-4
TGTGCCAGCAGTACACAGGGTGACTCTGGAAACACCATATATTTT
CASSTQGDSGNTIYF
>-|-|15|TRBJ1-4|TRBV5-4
TGTGCCAGCAGCTGGACTACAGAAAGCAATGAAAAACTGTTTTTT
CASSWTTESNEKLFF
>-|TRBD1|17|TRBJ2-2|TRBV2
TGTGCCAGCTATCATATTCCGGGACAGGGACGCACCGGGGAGCTGTTTTTT
CASYHIPGQGRTGELFF
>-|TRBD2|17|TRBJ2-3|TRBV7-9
TGTGCCAGCAGCACGGAACGGAGGCTAGCGGGCACAGATACGCAGTATTTT
CASSTERRLAGTDTQYF
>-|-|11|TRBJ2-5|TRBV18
TGTGCCAGCTCACCAATGGAGACCCAGTACTTC
CASSPMETQYF
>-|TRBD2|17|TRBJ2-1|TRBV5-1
TGCGCCAGCAGCGGGAGCGGGATGGGGAGCTCCTACAATGAGCAGTTCTTC
CASSGSGMGSSYNEQFF
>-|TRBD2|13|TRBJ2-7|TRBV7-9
TGTGCCAGCAGCTCCCTTGGGCGGGAGGAGCAGTACTTC
CASSSLGREEQYF
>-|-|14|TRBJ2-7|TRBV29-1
TGCAGCGTTCAGGGGCCGTTGGCAGATTTAGAGCAGTACTTC
CSVQGPLADLEQYF
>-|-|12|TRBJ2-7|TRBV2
TGTGCCAGCGGGCAGGGAACCAGGGAGCAGTACTTC
CASGQGTREQYF
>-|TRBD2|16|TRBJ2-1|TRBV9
TGTGCCAGCAGCGAAAAGCGGGAGATTGCCTACAATGAGCAGTTCTTC
CASSEKREIAYNEQFF
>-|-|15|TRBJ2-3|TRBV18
TGTGCCAGCTCACCAGTCCGGGACACCACAGATACGCAGTATTTT
CASSPVRDTTDTQYF
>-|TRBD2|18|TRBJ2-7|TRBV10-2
TGCGCCAGCAGTAACGGGTTAGCGGGGTGGGGTGGGTACGACGAGCAGTACTTC
CASSNGLAGWGGYDEQYF
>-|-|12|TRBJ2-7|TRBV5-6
TGTGCCAGCAGCATAGACAGTCGCGAGCAGTACTTC
CASSIDSREQYF
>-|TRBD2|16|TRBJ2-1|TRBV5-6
TGTGCCAGCAGCTTGCGAGCGGGAGGGGGTTACAATGAGCAGTTCTTC
CASSLRAGGGYNEQFF
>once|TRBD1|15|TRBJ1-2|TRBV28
TGTGCCAGCAGTTTCGCCCCCCAGGGGGACTATGGCTACACCTTC
CASSFAPQGDYGYTF
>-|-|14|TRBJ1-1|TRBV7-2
TGTGCCAGCAGCTTCCCCGCGGGGGACACTGAAGCTTTCTTT
CASSFPAGDTEAFF
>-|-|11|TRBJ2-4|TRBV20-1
TGCAGTGCTGGGCCGGGACAAGGGCAGTACTTC
CSAGPGQGQYF
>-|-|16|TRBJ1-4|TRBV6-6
TGTGCCAGCAGTTATTCGACAGCCGCCTTAAATGAAAAACTGTTTTTT
CASSYSTAALNEKLFF
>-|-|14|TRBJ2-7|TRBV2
TGTGCCAGCAGTGAAGAACGAATCTCCTACGAGCAGTACTTC
CASSEERISYEQYF
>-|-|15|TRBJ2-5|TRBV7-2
TGTGCCAGCAGCTTAGCGGCAGTAACTGGAGAGACCCAGTACTTC
CASSLAAVTGETQYF